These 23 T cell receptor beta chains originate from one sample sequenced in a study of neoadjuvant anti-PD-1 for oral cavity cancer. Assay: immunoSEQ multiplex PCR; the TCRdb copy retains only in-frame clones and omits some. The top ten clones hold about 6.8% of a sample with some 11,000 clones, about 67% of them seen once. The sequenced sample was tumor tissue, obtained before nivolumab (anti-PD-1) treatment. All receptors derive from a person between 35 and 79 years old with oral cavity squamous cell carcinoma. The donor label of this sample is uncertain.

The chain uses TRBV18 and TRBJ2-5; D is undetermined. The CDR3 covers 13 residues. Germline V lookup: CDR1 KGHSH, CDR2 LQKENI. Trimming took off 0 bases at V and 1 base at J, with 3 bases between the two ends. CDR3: CASSPPVQETQYF. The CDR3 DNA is TGTGCCAGCTCACCACCGGTCCAAGAGACCCAGTACTTC.

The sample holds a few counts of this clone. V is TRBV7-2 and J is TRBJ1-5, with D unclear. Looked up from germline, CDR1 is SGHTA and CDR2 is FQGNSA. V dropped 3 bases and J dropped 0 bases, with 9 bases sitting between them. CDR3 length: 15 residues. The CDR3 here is CASSLDFSSNQPQHF. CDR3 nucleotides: TGTGCCAGCAGCTTGGACTTCTCTAGCAATCAGCCCCAGCATTTT. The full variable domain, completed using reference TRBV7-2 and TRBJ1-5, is GAGVSQSPSNKVTEKGKDVELRCDPISGHTALYWYRQSLGQGLEFLIYFQGNSAPDKSGLPSDRFSAERTGGSVSTLTIQRTQQEDSAVYLCASSLDFSSNQPQHFGDGTRLSIL.

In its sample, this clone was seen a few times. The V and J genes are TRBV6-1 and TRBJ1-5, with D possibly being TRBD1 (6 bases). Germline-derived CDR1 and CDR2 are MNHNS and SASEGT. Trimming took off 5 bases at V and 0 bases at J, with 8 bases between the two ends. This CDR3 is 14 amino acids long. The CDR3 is CASSTGTSNQPQHF. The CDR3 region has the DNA TGTGCCAGCAGTACAGGGACTAGCAATCAGCCCCAGCATTTT.

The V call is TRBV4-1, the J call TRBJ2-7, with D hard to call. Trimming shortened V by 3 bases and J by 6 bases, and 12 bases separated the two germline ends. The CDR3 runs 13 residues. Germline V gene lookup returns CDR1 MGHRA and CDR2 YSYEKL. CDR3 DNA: TGCGCCAGCAGCCAGAGAGATAGCCCCGAGCAGTACTTC. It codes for CASSQRDSPEQYF.

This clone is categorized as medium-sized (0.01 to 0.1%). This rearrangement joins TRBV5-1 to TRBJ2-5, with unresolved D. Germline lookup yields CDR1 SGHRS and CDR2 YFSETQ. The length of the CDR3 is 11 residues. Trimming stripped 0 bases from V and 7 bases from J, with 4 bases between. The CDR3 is CASSLDGTQYF. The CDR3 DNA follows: TGCGCCAGCAGCTTGGATGGGACCCAGTACTTC. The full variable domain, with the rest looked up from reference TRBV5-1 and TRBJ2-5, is KAGVTQTPRYLIKTRGQQVTLSCSPISGHRSVSWYQQTPGQGLQFLFEYFSETQRNKGNFPGRFSGRQFSNSRSEMNVSTLELGDSALYLCASSLDGTQYFGPGTRLLVL.

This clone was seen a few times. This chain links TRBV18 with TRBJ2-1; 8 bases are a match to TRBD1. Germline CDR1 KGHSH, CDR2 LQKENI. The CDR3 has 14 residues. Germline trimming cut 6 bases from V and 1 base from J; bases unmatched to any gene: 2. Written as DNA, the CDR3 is TGTGCCAGCTCGGGACAGGAGTCCTACAATGAGCAGTTCTTC. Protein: CASSGQESYNEQFF.

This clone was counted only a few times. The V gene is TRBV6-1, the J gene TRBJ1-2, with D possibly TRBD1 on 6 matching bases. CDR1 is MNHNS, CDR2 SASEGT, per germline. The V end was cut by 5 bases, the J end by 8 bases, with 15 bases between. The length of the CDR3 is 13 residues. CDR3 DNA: TGTGCCAGCAGTTTGGAGGGACACCCCGGCTACACCTTC. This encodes CASSLEGHPGYTF.

Here the CDR3 reads CASSQDHQSGSLSTDTQYF. As DNA, the CDR3 is TGTGCCAGCAGCCAAGACCATCAGTCGGGGAGCCTCAGCACAGATACGCAGTATTTT. V and J are TRBV4-2 and TRBJ2-3, with D possibly matching TRBD2 (5 bases). The CDR3 spans 19 residues. Trimming removed 0 bases at V and 0 bases at J, with 19 bases between. Germline loops: CDR1 LGHNA, CDR2 YNFKEQ.

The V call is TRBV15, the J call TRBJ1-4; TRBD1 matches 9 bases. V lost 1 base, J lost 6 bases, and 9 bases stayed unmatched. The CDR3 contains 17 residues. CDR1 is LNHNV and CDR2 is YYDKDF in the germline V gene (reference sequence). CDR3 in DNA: TGTGCCACCAGCAGAGCGCCCCCGGGACAGGGCGATGAAAAACTGTTTTTT. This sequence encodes CATSRAPPGQGDEKLFF.

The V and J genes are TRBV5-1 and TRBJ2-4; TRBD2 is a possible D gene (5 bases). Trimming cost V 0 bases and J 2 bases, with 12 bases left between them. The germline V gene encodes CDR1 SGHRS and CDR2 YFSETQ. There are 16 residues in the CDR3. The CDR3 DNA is TGCGCCAGCAGCTTGGAGCCGGGGAGTTCCAAAAACATTCAGTACTTC. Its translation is CASSLEPGSSKNIQYF.

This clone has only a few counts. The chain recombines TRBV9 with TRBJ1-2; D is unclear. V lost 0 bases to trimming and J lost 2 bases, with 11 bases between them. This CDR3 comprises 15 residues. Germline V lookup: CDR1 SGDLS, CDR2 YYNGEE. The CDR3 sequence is CASSVGLGENYGYTF. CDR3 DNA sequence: TGTGCCAGCAGCGTAGGTTTGGGAGAAAACTATGGCTACACCTTC.

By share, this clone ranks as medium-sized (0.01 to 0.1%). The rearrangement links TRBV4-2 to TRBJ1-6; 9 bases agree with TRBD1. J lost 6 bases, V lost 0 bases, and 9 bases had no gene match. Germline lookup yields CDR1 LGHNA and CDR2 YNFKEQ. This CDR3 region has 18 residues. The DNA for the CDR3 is TGTGCCAGCAGCCAAGAGGTTGTACAGGGGGCTGGTAATTCACCCCTCCACTTT. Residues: CASSQEVVQGAGNSPLHF.

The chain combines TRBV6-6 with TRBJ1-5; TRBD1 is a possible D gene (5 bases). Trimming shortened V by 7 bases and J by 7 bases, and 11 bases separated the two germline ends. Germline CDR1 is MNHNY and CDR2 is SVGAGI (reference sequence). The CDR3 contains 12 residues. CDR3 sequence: CASTEGLQPQHF. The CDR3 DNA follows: TGTGCCAGCACCGAGGGGTTACAGCCCCAGCATTTT.

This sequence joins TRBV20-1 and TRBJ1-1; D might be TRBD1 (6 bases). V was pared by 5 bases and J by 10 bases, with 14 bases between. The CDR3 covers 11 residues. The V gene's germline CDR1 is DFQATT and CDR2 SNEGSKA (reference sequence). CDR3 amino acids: CSAWLDRSAFF. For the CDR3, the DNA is TGCAGTGCTTGGCTGGACAGATCAGCTTTCTTT.

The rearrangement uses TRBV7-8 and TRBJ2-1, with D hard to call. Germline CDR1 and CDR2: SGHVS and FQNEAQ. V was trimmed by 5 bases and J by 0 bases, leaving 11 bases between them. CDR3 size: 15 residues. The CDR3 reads CASSPGMLSYNEQFF. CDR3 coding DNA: TGTGCCAGCAGCCCTGGCATGCTCTCCTACAATGAGCAGTTCTTC.

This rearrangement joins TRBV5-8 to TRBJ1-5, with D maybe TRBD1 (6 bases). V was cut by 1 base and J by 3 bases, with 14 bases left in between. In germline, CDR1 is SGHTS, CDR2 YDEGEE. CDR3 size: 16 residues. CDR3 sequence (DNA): TGTGCCAGCAGCTTGAGGATGGGGGGCCTCAATCAGCCCCAGCATTTT. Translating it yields CASSLRMGGLNQPQHF.

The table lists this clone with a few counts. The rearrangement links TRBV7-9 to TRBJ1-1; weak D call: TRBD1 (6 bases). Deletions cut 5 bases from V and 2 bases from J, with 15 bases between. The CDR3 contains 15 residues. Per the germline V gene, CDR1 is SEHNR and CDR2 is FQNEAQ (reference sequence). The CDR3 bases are TGTGCCAGCAGCCCTACCGGGACACTAAACACTGAAGCTTTCTTT. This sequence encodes CASSPTGTLNTEAFF. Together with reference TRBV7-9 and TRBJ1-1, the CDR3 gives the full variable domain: DTGVSQNPRHKITKRGQNVTFRCDPISEHNRLYWYRQTLGQGPEFLTYFQNEAQLEKSRLLSDRFSAERPKGSFSTLEIQRTEQGDSAMYLCASSPTGTLNTEAFFGQGTRLTVV.

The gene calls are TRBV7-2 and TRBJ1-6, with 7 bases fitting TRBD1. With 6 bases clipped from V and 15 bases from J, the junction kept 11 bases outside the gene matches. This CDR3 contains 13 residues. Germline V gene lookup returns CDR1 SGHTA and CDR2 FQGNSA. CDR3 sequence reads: CASRLPTGTVLHF. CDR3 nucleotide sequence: TGTGCCAGCAGATTACCAACCGGGACAGTCCTCCACTTT.

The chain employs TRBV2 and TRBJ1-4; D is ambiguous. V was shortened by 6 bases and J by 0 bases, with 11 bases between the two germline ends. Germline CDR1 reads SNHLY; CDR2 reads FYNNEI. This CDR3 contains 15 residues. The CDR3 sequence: CASRAPGSTNEKLFF. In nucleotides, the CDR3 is TGTGCCAGCAGGGCCCCAGGATCAACTAATGAAAAACTGTTTTTT.

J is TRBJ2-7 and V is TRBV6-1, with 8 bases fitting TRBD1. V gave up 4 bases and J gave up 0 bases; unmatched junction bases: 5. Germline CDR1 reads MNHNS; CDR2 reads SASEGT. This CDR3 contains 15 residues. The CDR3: CASSAPTGVSYEQYF. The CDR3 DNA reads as TGTGCCAGCAGTGCCCCGACAGGGGTCTCCTACGAGCAGTACTTC.

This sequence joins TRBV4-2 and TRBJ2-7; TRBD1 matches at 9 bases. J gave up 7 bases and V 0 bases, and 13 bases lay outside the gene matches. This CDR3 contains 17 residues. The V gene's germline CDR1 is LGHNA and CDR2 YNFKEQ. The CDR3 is CASSQDSAGQGLGEQYF. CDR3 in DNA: TGTGCCAGCAGCCAAGACTCCGCGGGACAGGGCCTCGGGGAGCAGTACTTC.

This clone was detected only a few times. The CDR3 is CAISESEATQYF. CDR3 coding DNA: TGTGCCATCAGTGAGTCGGAAGCCACGCAGTATTTT. The V and J genes are TRBV10-3 and TRBJ2-3; D is ambiguous. Trimming shortened V by 0 bases and J by 9 bases, and 7 bases separated the two germline ends. The CDR3 loop spans 12 amino acids. The germline CDR1 and CDR2 sequences are ENHRY and SYGVKD.

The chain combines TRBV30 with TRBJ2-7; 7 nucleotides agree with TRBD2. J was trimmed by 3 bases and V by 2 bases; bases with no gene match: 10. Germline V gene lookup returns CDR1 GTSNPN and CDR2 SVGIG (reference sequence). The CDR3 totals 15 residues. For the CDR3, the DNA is TGTGCCTGGAGTATAAAAGCGGGACCAAACTACGAGCAGTACTTC. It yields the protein CAWSIKAGPNYEQYF.